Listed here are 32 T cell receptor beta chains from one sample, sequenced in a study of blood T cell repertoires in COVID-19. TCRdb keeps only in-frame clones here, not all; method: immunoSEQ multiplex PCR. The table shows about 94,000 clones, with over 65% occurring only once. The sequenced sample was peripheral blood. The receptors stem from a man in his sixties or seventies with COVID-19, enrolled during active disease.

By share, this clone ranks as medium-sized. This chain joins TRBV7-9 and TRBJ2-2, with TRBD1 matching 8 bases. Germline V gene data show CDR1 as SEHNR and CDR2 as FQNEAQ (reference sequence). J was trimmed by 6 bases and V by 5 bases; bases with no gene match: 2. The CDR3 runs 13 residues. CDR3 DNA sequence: TGTGCCAGCAGCCGGGACAGGTCCGGGGAGCTGTTTTTT. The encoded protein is CASSRDRSGELFF.

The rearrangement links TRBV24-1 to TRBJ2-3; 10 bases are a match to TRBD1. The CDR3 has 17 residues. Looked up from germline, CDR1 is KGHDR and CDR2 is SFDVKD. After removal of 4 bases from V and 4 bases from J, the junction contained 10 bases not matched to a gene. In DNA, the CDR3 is TGTGCCACCAGTGACCGAATGGACAGGGGGTACGCAGATACGCAGTATTTT. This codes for CATSDRMDRGYADTQYF.

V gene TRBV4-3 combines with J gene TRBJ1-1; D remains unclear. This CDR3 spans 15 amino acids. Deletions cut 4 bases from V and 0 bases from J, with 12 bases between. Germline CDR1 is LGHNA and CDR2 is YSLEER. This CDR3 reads CASSPFEGVNTEAFF. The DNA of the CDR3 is TGCGCCAGCAGCCCTTTCGAGGGAGTGAACACTGAAGCTTTCTTT.

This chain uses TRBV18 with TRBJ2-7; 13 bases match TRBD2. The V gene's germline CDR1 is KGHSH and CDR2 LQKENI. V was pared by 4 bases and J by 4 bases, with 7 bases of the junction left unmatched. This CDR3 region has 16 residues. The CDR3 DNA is TGTGCCAGCTCACTACTAGCGGGAGGGCCTTCGTACGAGCAGTACTTC. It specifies CASSLLAGGPSYEQYF.

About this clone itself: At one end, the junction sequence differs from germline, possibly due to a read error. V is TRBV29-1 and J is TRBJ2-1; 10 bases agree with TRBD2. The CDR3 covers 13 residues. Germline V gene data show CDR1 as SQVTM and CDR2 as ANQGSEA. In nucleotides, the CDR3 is TGCAGCGTAGAAGCGGGAGGGAGGAATGAGCAGTTCTTC. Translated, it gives CSVEAGGRNEQFF.

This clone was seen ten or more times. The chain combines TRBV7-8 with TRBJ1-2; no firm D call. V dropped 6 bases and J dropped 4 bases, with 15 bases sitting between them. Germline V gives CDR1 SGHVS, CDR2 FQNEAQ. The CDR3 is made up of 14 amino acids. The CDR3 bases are TGTGCCAGCAGATCCGTAGAGGGCTCCTATGGCTACACCTTC. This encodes CASRSVEGSYGYTF.

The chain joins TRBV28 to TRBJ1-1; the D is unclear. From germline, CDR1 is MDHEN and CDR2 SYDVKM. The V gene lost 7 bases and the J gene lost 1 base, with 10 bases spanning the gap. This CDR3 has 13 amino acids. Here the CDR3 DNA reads TGTGCCAGCACCCTTGAGCCGAACACTGAAGCTTTCTTT. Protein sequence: CASTLEPNTEAFF.

CDR3 sequence (DNA): TGTGCCAGCAGCGTAGGGGGACAGTTTACTAACTATGGCTACACCTTC. Protein sequence: CASSVGGQFTNYGYTF. This chain links TRBV9 with TRBJ1-2; 7 bases agree with TRBD1. V shed 0 bases, J shed 0 bases, and the junction held 5 bases outside the gene matches. CDR3 length equals 16 residues. In germline, CDR1 is SGDLS, CDR2 YYNGEE.

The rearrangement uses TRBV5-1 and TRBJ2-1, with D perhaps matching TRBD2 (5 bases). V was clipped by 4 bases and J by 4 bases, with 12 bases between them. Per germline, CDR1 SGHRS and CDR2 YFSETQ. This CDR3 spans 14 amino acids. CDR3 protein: CASSMGSGYNEQFF. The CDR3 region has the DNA TGCGCCAGCAGCATGGGGAGTGGGTACAATGAGCAGTTCTTC.

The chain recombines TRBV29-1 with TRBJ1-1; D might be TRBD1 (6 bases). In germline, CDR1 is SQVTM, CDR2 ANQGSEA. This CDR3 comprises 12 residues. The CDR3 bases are TGCACCTCAGGACAGACGAACACTGAAGCTTTCTTT. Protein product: CTSGQTNTEAFF.

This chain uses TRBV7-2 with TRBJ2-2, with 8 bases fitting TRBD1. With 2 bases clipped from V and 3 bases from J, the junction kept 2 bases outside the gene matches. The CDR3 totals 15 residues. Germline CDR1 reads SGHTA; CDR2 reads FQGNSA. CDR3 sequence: CASSLTGGHTGELFF. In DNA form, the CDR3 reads TGTGCCAGCAGCTTAACAGGGGGTCACACCGGGGAGCTGTTTTTT.

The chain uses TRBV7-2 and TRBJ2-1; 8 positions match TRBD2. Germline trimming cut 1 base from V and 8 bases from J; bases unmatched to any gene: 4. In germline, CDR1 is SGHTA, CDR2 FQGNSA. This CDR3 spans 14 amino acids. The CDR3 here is CASSLGRGGHEQFF. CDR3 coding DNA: TGTGCCAGCAGCTTAGGTCGGGGGGGACATGAGCAGTTCTTC.

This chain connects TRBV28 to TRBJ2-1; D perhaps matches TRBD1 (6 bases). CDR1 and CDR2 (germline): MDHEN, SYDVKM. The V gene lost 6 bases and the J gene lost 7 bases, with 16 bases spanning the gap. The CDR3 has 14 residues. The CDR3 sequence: CASSLQGSSNEQFF. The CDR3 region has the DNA TGTGCCAGCAGCTTACAGGGTTCTTCAAATGAGCAGTTCTTC.

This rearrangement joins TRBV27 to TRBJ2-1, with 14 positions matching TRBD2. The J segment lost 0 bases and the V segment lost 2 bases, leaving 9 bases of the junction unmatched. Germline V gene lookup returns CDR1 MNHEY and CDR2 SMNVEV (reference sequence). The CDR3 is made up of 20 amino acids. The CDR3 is CASSLRLAGGLSSSYNEQFF. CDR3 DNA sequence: TGTGCCAGCAGTTTACGACTAGCGGGAGGGCTCTCCAGCTCCTACAATGAGCAGTTCTTC.

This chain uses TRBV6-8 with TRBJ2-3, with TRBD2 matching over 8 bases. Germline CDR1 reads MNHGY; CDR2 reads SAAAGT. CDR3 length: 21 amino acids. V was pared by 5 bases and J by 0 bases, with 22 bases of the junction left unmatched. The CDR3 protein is CASSSPNRERERGNSTDTQYF. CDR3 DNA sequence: TGTGCCAGCAGTAGCCCTAACAGGGAGCGGGAGAGGGGGAATAGCACAGATACGCAGTATTTT.

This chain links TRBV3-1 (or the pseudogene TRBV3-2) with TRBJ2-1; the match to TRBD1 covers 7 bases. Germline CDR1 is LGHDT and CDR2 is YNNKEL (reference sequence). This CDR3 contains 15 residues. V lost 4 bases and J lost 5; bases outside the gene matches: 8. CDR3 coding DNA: TGTGCCAGCAGCCGGACGGGACAGCTCCACAATGAGCAGTTCTTC. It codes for CASSRTGQLHNEQFF.

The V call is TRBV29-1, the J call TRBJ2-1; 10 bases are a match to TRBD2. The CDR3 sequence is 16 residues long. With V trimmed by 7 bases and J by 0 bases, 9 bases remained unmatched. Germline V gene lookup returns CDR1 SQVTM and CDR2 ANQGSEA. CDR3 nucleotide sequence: TGCAGCGCTCAACCCGGGACTAGCGCCTCCTACAATGAGCAGTTCTTC. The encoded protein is CSAQPGTSASYNEQFF.

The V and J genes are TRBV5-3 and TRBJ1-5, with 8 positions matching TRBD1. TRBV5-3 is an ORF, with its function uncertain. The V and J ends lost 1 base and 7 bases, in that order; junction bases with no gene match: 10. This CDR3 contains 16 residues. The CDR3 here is CARSLFFRQGAQPQHF. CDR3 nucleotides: TGTGCCAGAAGCTTGTTCTTTCGGCAGGGGGCCCAGCCCCAGCATTTT.

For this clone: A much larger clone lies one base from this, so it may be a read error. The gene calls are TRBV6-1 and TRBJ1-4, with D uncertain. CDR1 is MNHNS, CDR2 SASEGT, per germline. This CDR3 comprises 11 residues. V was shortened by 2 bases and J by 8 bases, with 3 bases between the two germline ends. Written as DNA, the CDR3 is TGTGCCAGCAGTGAACTAGAAAAACTGTTTTTT. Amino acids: CASSELEKLFF.

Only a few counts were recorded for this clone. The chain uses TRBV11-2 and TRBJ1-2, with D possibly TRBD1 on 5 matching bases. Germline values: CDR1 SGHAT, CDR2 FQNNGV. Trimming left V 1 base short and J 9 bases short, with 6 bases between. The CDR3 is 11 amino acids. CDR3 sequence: CASSLGQSYTF. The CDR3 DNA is TGTGCCAGCAGCTTAGGACAGAGCTACACCTTC.

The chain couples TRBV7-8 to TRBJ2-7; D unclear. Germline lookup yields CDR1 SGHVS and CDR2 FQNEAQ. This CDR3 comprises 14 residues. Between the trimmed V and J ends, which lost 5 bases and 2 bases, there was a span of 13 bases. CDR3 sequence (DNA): TGTGCCAGCAGCCCCCGGCTAGACGCCTACGAGCAGTACTTC. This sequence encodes CASSPRLDAYEQYF.

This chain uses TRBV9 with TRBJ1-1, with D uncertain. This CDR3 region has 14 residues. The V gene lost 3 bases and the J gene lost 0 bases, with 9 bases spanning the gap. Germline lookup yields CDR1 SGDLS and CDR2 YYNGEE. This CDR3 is CASSARELNTEAFF. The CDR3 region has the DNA TGTGCCAGCAGCGCGAGGGAGCTGAACACTGAAGCTTTCTTT.

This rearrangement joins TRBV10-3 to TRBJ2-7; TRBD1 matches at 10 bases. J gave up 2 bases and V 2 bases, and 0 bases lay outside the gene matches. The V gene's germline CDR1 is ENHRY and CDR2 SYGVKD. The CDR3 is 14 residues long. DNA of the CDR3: TGTGCCATCAGTGAGGGACAGGGGGCCTACGAGCAGTACTTC. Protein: CAISEGQGAYEQYF.

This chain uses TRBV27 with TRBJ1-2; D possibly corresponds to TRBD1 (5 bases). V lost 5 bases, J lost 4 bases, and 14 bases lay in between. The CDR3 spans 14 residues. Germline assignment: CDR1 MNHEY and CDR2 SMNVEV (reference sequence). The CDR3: CASSPSGTFYGYTF. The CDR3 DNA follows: TGTGCCAGCAGTCCCTCCGGGACTTTCTATGGCTACACCTTC.

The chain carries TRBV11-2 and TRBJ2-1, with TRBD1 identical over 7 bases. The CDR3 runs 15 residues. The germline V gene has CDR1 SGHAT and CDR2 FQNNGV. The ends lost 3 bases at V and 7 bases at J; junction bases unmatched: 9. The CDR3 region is CASSFRGTEENEQFF. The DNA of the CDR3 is TGTGCCAGCAGCTTTAGGGGGACAGAGGAGAATGAGCAGTTCTTC.

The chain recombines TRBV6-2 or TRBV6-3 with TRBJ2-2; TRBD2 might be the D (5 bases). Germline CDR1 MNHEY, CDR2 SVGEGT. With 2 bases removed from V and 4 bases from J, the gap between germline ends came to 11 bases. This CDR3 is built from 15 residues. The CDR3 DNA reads TGTGCCAGCAGTTACCGAGGACTTTCCACCGGGGAGCTGTTTTTT. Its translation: CASSYRGLSTGELFF.

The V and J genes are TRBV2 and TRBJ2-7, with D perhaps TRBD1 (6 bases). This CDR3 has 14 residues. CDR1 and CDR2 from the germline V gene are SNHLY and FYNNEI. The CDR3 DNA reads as TGTGCGACAGCGAGGGACACGAGCTCCTACGAGCAGTACTTC. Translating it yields CATARDTSSYEQYF.

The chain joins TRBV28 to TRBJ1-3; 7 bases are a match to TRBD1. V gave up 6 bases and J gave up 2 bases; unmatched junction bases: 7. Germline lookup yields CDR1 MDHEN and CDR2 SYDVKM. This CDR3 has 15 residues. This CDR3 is CASSQTGAPGNTIYF. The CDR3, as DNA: TGTGCCAGCAGCCAAACAGGGGCCCCTGGAAACACCATATATTTT.

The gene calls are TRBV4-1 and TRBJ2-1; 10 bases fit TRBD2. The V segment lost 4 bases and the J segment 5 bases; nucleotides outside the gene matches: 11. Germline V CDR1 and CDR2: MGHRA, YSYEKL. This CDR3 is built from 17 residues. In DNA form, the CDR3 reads TGCGCCAGCAGCCCGTTACGCACTAGCGGGACCAACAATGAGCAGTTCTTC. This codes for CASSPLRTSGTNNEQFF.

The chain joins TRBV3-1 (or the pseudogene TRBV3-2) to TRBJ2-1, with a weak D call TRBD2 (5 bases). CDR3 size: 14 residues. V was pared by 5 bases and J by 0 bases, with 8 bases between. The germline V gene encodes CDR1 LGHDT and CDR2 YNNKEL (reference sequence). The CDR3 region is CASSGSYSYNEQFF. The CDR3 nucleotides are TGTGCCAGCAGCGGGAGTTACTCCTACAATGAGCAGTTCTTC.

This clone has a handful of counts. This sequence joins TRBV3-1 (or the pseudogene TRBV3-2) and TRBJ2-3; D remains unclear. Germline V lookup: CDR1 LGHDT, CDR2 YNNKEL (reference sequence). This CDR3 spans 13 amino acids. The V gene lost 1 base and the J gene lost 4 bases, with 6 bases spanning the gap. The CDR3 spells CASSQGQSDTQYF. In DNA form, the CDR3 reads TGTGCCAGCAGCCAAGGTCAGTCAGATACGCAGTATTTT.

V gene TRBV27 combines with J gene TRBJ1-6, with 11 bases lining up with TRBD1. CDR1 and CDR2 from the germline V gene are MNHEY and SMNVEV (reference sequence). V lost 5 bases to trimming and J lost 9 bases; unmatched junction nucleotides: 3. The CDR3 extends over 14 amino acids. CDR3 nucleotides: TGTGCCAGCAGTCCGGACAGGGGGCTTTCACCCCTCCACTTT. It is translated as CASSPDRGLSPLHF.